Included here is one T cell receptor (beta chain) sequence, with context. Its antigen remains unknown. This record belongs to a study of cytomegalovirus exposure and HLA in healthy donors. Points from the study as a whole: Most TCRs appeared rarely, but some public TCRs recurred in many donors. Specificity of a few CMV-associated chains for CMV antigens was verified in vitro. Reportedly, diagnosis of cytomegalovirus status by the classifier showed high specificity and sensitivity. The tendency of first-cohort TCR clusters to co-occur in the 120 or so validation repertoires was the finding of a later analysis.

TCRdb's copy holds only in-frame clones and misses some; the assay was immunoSEQ multiplex PCR. The sample lists some 45,000 clones, roughly nine tenths occurring once. Source material: PBMCs. The clonotype originates from a man aged 18 to 30 in good health and CMV-seronegative.

The CDR3 bases are TGTGCCAGCAGTTTTTTGACAGGGGGCGAGAACACTGAAGCTTTCTTT. Its protein product is CASSFLTGGENTEAFF. The rearrangement joins TRBV28 to TRBJ1-1; 10 nucleotides align to TRBD1. In germline, CDR1 is MDHEN, CDR2 SYDVKM. The CDR3 has 16 amino acids. With 3 bases clipped from V and 1 base from J, the junction kept 5 bases outside the gene matches.